Below, 16 T cell receptor beta chains from the same sample are listed, as sequenced in a study of blood T cell repertoires in COVID-19. TCRdb keeps only in-frame clones here, not all; method: immunoSEQ multiplex PCR. The profile covers 130,000 to 150,000 clones, with 88% appearing a single time and 0.95% to 1.5% taken by the ten largest. Input material: PBMCs or T cells enriched from blood (not recorded which). Every receptor here comes from a woman in her twenties or thirties with acute COVID-19.

The J gene is TRBJ1-3, the V gene TRBV9; D gene ambiguous. Germline values: CDR1 SGDLS, CDR2 YYNGEE. The CDR3 is 15 amino acids. V gave up 1 base and J gave up 4 bases, with 12 bases separating them. The CDR3 here is CASSVSAVSGNTIYF. CDR3 DNA: TGTGCCAGCAGCGTAAGTGCAGTCTCCGGAAACACCATATATTTT.

CDR3: CASSAGTGHHEQYF. For the CDR3, the DNA is TGTGCCAGCAGTGCCGGGACAGGGCATCACGAGCAGTACTTC. The J gene is TRBJ2-7, the V gene TRBV4-2, with TRBD1 matching over 9 bases. The V and J ends lost 6 bases and 5 bases, in that order; junction bases with no gene match: 8. The CDR3 spans 14 residues. The germline CDR1 and CDR2 sequences are LGHNA and YNFKEQ.

This rearrangement joins TRBV10-3 to TRBJ2-7; tentatively, D is TRBD2 (6 bases). Looked up from germline, CDR1 is ENHRY and CDR2 is SYGVKD. The CDR3 runs 14 residues. The V end was cut by 8 bases, the J end by 2 bases, with 16 bases between. The CDR3 loop is CAIHPGGLAYEQYF. As DNA, the CDR3 is TGTGCCATCCACCCCGGGGGACTCGCCTACGAGCAGTACTTC.

In this sample, this clone turned up once. This chain uses TRBV10-3 with TRBJ2-3; 11 nucleotides line up with TRBD2. This CDR3 has 16 residues. J was trimmed by 0 bases and V by 7 bases; bases with no gene match: 6. Germline CDR1 reads ENHRY; CDR2 reads SYGVKD. In DNA, the CDR3 is TGTGCCATCACCGGTATAGCGGGAGGGAGCACAGATACGCAGTATTTT. It specifies CAITGIAGGSTDTQYF.

This rearrangement joins TRBV27 to TRBJ1-1; D possibly corresponds to TRBD1 (5 bases). The V and J ends lost 3 bases and 2 bases respectively, with 10 bases between them. The CDR3 length is 14 residues. Per the germline V gene, CDR1 is MNHEY and CDR2 is SMNVEV (reference sequence). CDR3: CASSFGGSNTEAFF. The CDR3 nucleotides are TGTGCCAGCAGTTTCGGGGGGTCAAACACTGAAGCTTTCTTT.

The chain has TRBV19 and TRBJ2-2; the match to TRBD1 covers 7 bases. Germline lookup yields CDR1 LNHDA and CDR2 SQIVND (reference sequence). CDR3 length: 17 amino acids. Trimming at V came to 4 bases and at J to 1 base, leaving 9 bases not matched to a gene. The CDR3 here is CASSNVPGQKNTGELFF. The CDR3 region has the DNA TGTGCCAGTAGTAACGTCCCGGGACAGAAGAACACCGGGGAGCTGTTTTTT.

This clone was counted a single time. The chain uses TRBV7-2 and TRBJ2-1, with a possible D match to TRBD2 (5 bases). The CDR3 sequence is 15 residues long. Trimming shortened V by 5 bases and J by 1 base, and 12 bases separated the two germline ends. The germline CDR1 and CDR2 sequences are SGHTA and FQGNSA. The CDR3 sequence: CASSPTGLSYNEQFF. The CDR3 nucleotides are TGTGCCAGCAGCCCCACTGGACTGTCCTACAATGAGCAGTTCTTC. The whole variable domain, remainder taken from reference TRBV7-2 and TRBJ2-1, is GAGVSQSPSNKVTEKGKDVELRCDPISGHTALYWYRQSLGQGLEFLIYFQGNSAPDKSGLPSDRFSAERTGGSVSTLTIQRTQQEDSAVYLCASSPTGLSYNEQFFGPGTRLTVL.

This clone occurred once. This chain links TRBV28 with TRBJ2-7, with a possible D match to TRBD2 (6 bases). Germline assignment: CDR1 MDHEN and CDR2 SYDVKM. There are 16 residues in the CDR3. V lost 4 bases, J lost 0 bases, and 16 bases lay in between. The CDR3 DNA reads as TGTGCCAGCAGTTCTCCAACTAGCAGCCACTCCTACGAGCAGTACTTC. It codes for CASSSPTSSHSYEQYF. Variable domain in full (rest from reference TRBV28 and TRBJ2-7): DVKVTQSSRYLVKRTGEKVFLECVQDMDHENMFWYRQDPGLGLRLIYFSYDVKMKEKGDIPEGYSVSREKKERFSLILESASTNQTSMYLCASSSPTSSHSYEQYFGPGTRLTVT.

The rearrangement joins TRBV28 to TRBJ1-1; D gene unclear. The CDR3 sequence is 13 residues long. V was clipped by 5 bases and J by 1 base, with 8 bases between them. Per germline, CDR1 MDHEN and CDR2 SYDVKM. The DNA for the CDR3 is TGTGCCAGCAGTCCGGACTGGAACACTGAAGCTTTCTTT. This sequence encodes CASSPDWNTEAFF.

V gene TRBV5-1 combines with J gene TRBJ1-1, with TRBD1 as a possible D gene (6 bases). Trimming pared 1 base from V and 4 bases from J, leaving 11 bases between. Germline loops: CDR1 SGHRS, CDR2 YFSETQ. CDR3 size: 14 residues. The chain's CDR3 is CASSLRGEGTEAFF. In DNA, the CDR3 is TGCGCCAGCAGCTTGAGGGGGGAGGGCACTGAAGCTTTCTTT.

This chain uses TRBV28 with TRBJ2-1, with D possibly being TRBD1 (6 bases). The CDR3 contains 18 residues. Trimming pared 4 bases from V and 1 base from J, leaving 20 bases between. In germline, CDR1 is MDHEN, CDR2 SYDVKM. The CDR3 coding sequence is TGTGCCAGCAGTTCCTACAGGGCCCTCGAACCGTCCTACAATGAGCAGTTCTTC. It is translated as CASSSYRALEPSYNEQFF. Based on the CDR3 plus reference TRBV28 and TRBJ2-1, the full variable domain is DVKVTQSSRYLVKRTGEKVFLECVQDMDHENMFWYRQDPGLGLRLIYFSYDVKMKEKGDIPEGYSVSREKKERFSLILESASTNQTSMYLCASSSYRALEPSYNEQFFGPGTRLTVL.

This rearrangement joins TRBV11-2 to TRBJ1-1; D is unclear. The V gene lost 4 bases and the J gene lost 10 bases, with 16 bases spanning the gap. In germline, CDR1 is SGHAT, CDR2 FQNNGV. The CDR3 contains 13 residues. The CDR3 is CASSSYGRDGAFF. The CDR3 nucleotides are TGTGCCAGCAGCTCATATGGGAGGGATGGAGCTTTCTTT.

The chain has TRBV16 and TRBJ1-3; unclear D gene. The CDR3 has 15 amino acids. With 3 bases removed from V and 0 bases from J, the gap between germline ends came to 9 bases. Germline values: CDR1 KGHSY, CDR2 FQNENV. The CDR3 region is CASSQGPTSGNTIYF. The CDR3 DNA sequence: TGTGCCAGCAGCCAGGGCCCCACCTCTGGAAACACCATATATTTT.

A word on this clone: The sample carries other DNA sequences with the same CDR3. The rearrangement uses TRBV20-1 and TRBJ2-1; maybe TRBD2 (5 bases). V lost 3 bases and J lost 0, with 9 bases in between. The CDR3 totals 14 residues. Per germline, CDR1 DFQATT and CDR2 SNEGSKA (reference sequence). CDR3 region: CSASSGSSYNEQFF. The CDR3, as DNA: TGCAGTGCTAGTTCTGGGAGCTCCTACAATGAGCAGTTCTTC.

This chain links TRBV18 with TRBJ2-5, with 8 bases that match TRBD1. Trimming removed 3 bases from V and 2 bases from J; junction bases left unmatched: 8. CDR3 size: 16 residues. CDR1 KGHSH and CDR2 LQKENI come from the germline V gene. CDR3 sequence reads: CASSPQGAAGQETQYF. CDR3 in DNA: TGTGCCAGCTCACCTCAGGGGGCGGCGGGACAAGAGACCCAGTACTTC.

CDR3 amino acids: CASSSLLSTGGAYNEQFF. For the CDR3, the DNA is TGTGCCAGCAGTTCCCTCCTTTCTACAGGGGGCGCCTACAATGAGCAGTTCTTC. The chain carries TRBV27 and TRBJ2-1, with 9 bases lining up with TRBD1. The CDR3 is made up of 18 amino acids. V gave up 4 bases and J gave up 2 bases; unmatched junction bases: 12. In germline, CDR1 is MNHEY, CDR2 SMNVEV (reference sequence).